The 31 T cell receptor beta chains below come from one sample, sequenced in a study of T-cell reconstitution after alpha-beta-depleted transplantation in children. Unique molecular identifiers were incorporated when the TCRbeta library was constructed. TCRdb ran MiXCR on the PCR reads and lists one entry per CDR3 protein. The sample records 440,000 or so distinct CDR3 sequences, over 40% being singletons. The sample in question was PBMCs, obtained before TCRalphabeta/CD19-depleted stem cell transplant. These receptors were collected from a girl aged 2-10 years with aplastic anemia, due to receive a stem cell transplant.

This clonotype occurred a few times. CDR3 sequence: CASSFLQGGNSPLHF. The DNA for the CDR3 is TGTGCCAGCAGCTTCCTGCAGGGGGGTAATTCACCCCTCCACTTT. The V gene is TRBV7-2, the J gene TRBJ1-6; 7 nucleotides match TRBD1. V lost 3 bases, J lost 6 bases, and 5 bases stayed unmatched. The CDR3 spans 15 residues. CDR1 and CDR2 from the germline V gene are SGHTA and FQGNSA.

This chain links TRBV20-1 with TRBJ1-2; tentative D call: TRBD1 (5 bases). CDR3 length: 12 residues. CDR1 is DFQATT and CDR2 is SNEGSKA in the germline V gene (reference sequence). Trimming took 3 bases from V and 8 from J, leaving 13 bases between them. The CDR3 here is CSARWGGTGYTF. For the CDR3, the DNA is TGCAGTGCTAGGTGGGGGGGGACGGGCTACACCTTC.

This clonotype was counted a few times. The rearrangement uses TRBV4-2 and TRBJ1-4; maybe TRBD1 (5 bases). The CDR3 has 15 residues. Looked up from germline, CDR1 is LGHNA and CDR2 is YNFKEQ. Between the trimmed V and J ends, which lost 0 bases and 4 bases, there was a span of 9 bases. This chain's CDR3 is CASSQEQEINEKLFF. As DNA, the CDR3 is TGTGCCAGCAGCCAAGAACAGGAGATTAATGAAAAACTGTTTTTT.

Regarding this clonotype: The germline gene is not matched at one end of the junction; a read error may be the cause. The CDR3 sequence: CASSLPRRSGISYDEQFF. CDR3 sequence (DNA): TGTGCCAGCAGCTTACCCCGGAGGAGTGGGATTAGCTACGATGAGCAGTTCTTC. The rearrangement joins TRBV11-1 to TRBJ2-1; perhaps TRBD2 as D (5 bases). The CDR3 is made up of 18 amino acids. Germline CDR1 SGHAT, CDR2 FQDESV (reference sequence).

With regard to this clonotype: One end of the junction varies from germline; a read error may be responsible. The rearrangement uses TRBV6-6 and TRBJ2-1; D is uncertain. The CDR3 has 13 amino acids. CDR1 is MNHNY, CDR2 SVGAGI, per germline (reference sequence). CDR3 nucleotides: TGTGCCCGCAGTTACTCGAACTACAATGAGCAGTTCTTC. It codes for CARSYSNYNEQFF.

This clonotype was seen at least ten times. The genes are TRBV7-2 and TRBJ2-2, with 12 bases that match TRBD2. Losses at the gene ends were 4 bases for V and 7 bases for J; bases not matched to a gene: 16. From germline, CDR1 is SGHTA and CDR2 FQGNSA. The CDR3 contains 19 residues. CDR3 in amino acids: CASSSPPLAGGRVDGELFF. CDR3 sequence (DNA): TGTGCCAGCAGCTCTCCCCCGCTAGCGGGAGGGCGTGTTGACGGGGAGCTGTTTTTT.

The chain employs TRBV11-2 and TRBJ2-7, with TRBD2 matching 11 bases. This CDR3 region has 17 residues. Trimming at V came to 2 bases and at J to 3 bases, leaving 9 bases not matched to a gene. Germline values: CDR1 SGHAT, CDR2 FQNNGV. DNA of the CDR3: TGTGCCAGCAGCTTAATCGAACCGGGACTAGCGGACTACGAGCAGTACTTC. It specifies CASSLIEPGLADYEQYF.

The chain combines TRBV20-1 with TRBJ1-2, with 8 bases matching TRBD1. The CDR3 length is 14 residues. The germline V gene encodes CDR1 DFQATT and CDR2 SNEGSKA (reference sequence). The J segment lost 4 bases and the V segment lost 3 bases, leaving 7 bases of the junction unmatched. The chain's CDR3 is CSASEDRAVYGYTF. As DNA, the CDR3 is TGCAGTGCTAGTGAGGACAGGGCGGTCTATGGCTACACCTTC.

The sample holds a few counts of this clonotype. This chain uses TRBV5-4 with TRBJ2-7; D may be TRBD2 (5 bases). CDR1 is SGHNT and CDR2 is YYREEE in the germline V gene (reference sequence). V was trimmed by 0 bases and J by 7 bases, leaving 11 bases between them. The CDR3 extends over 13 amino acids. The CDR3, as DNA: TGTGCCAGCAGCTTGGAATCTAGCCAAGAGCAGTACTTC. It yields the protein CASSLESSQEQYF.

This clonotype occurred many times. The J gene is TRBJ2-5, the V gene TRBV20-1, with D possibly being TRBD2 (6 bases). Per germline, CDR1 DFQATT and CDR2 SNEGSKA (reference sequence). The V gene lost 3 bases and the J gene lost 12 bases, with 26 bases spanning the gap. This CDR3 has 15 amino acids. The CDR3 here is CSASVPGTLATLEYF. The CDR3 DNA sequence: TGCAGTGCTAGCGTCCCAGGGACTTTGGCTACTTTAGAGTACTTC.

The chain carries TRBV29-1 and TRBJ2-1, with TRBD2 matching over 8 bases. Per the germline V gene, CDR1 is SQVTM and CDR2 is ANQGSEA. The CDR3 runs 14 residues. V lost 6 bases and J lost 7; bases outside the gene matches: 11. The CDR3 loop is CSVPLRGVRNEQFF. In DNA, the CDR3 is TGCAGCGTGCCGCTGCGGGGGGTTAGGAATGAGCAGTTCTTC.

CDR3 in amino acids: CASSFLSGRPNYFLQQYF. The CDR3 DNA is TGTGCCAGCAGCTTTTTGTCAGGGCGCCCAAACTACTTCCTCCAGCAGTACTTC. The chain links TRBV11-1 to TRBJ2-7; D possibly corresponds to TRBD1 (5 bases). The CDR3 covers 18 residues. V was pared by 3 bases and J by 8 bases, with 29 bases between. The germline CDR1 and CDR2 sequences are SGHAT and FQDESV (reference sequence).

This chain joins TRBV29-1 and TRBJ2-2, with TRBD2 matching over 7 bases. CDR1 is SQVTM and CDR2 is ANQGSEA in the germline V gene. V dropped 4 bases and J dropped 0; count of bases not matched to a gene: 5. CDR3 size: 15 residues. As DNA, the CDR3 is TGCAGCGTTGGTAGCGGGCGCTCGAACACCGGGGAGCTGTTTTTT. It specifies CSVGSGRSNTGELFF.

This clonotype was counted between two and nine times. The chain is built from TRBV3-1 and TRBJ2-6; 9 bases are a match to TRBD1. CDR1 and CDR2 (germline): LGHDT, YNNKEL (reference sequence). The CDR3 loop spans 16 amino acids. The V segment lost 4 bases and the J segment 4 bases; nucleotides outside the gene matches: 5. CDR3 bases: TGTGCCAGCAGCCCACAGGGGGCGCGAGGGGCCAACGTCCTGACTTTC. Amino acids: CASSPQGARGANVLTF.

The V and J genes are TRBV20-1 and TRBJ1-5; 7 bases match TRBD1. From germline, CDR1 is DFQATT and CDR2 SNEGSKA (reference sequence). The CDR3 extends over 14 amino acids. Losses at the gene ends were 6 bases for V and 3 bases for J; bases not matched to a gene: 8. The CDR3 sequence is CSAATGIYNQPQHF. CDR3 bases: TGCAGTGCCGCGACAGGGATTTACAATCAGCCCCAGCATTTT.

This chain connects TRBV28 to TRBJ2-1, with TRBD2 identical over 7 bases. Trimming at V came to 5 bases and at J to 0 bases, leaving 13 bases not matched to a gene. This CDR3 contains 18 residues. CDR1 is MDHEN, CDR2 SYDVKM, per germline. CDR3 in amino acids: CASSGGVAGQSSYNEQFF. DNA of the CDR3: TGTGCCAGCAGTGGGGGGGTAGCGGGCCAGAGCTCCTACAATGAGCAGTTCTTC.

In DNA form, the CDR3 reads TGCGCCAGCAGCTTGGCAAAGACAGGGGTGAACGAGCAGTACTTC. It encodes CASSLAKTGVNEQYF. The chain uses TRBV5-1 and TRBJ2-7; 8 bases agree with TRBD1. With V trimmed by 0 bases and J by 5 bases, 7 bases remained unmatched. Germline CDR1 is SGHRS and CDR2 is YFSETQ. The CDR3 loop spans 15 amino acids.

This clonotype was observed at least ten times. V usage is TRBV6-1 and J usage is TRBJ2-6, with D unresolved. V lost 2 bases and J lost 0, with 8 bases in between. The germline gives CDR1 MNHNS, CDR2 SASEGT. There are 16 residues in the CDR3. The CDR3 nucleotides are TGTGCCAGCAGTGAACCCCGGGCCTCTGGGGCCAACGTCCTGACTTTC. It codes for CASSEPRASGANVLTF.

This clonotype was counted at least ten times. J is TRBJ2-1 and V is TRBV7-2; D unresolved. CDR1 is SGHTA, CDR2 FQGNSA, per germline. Trimming removed 0 bases from V and 8 bases from J, with 11 bases in between. CDR3 length: 14 amino acids. CDR3 nucleotide sequence: TGTGCCAGCAGCTTAGCGCACTTTAGGGATGAGCAGTTCTTC. It encodes CASSLAHFRDEQFF.

V and J are TRBV4-2 and TRBJ2-1, with 9 bases matching TRBD2. This CDR3 has 18 amino acids. V dropped 3 bases and J dropped 4; count of bases not matched to a gene: 13. The germline V gene has CDR1 LGHNA and CDR2 YNFKEQ. The CDR3 loop reads CASSHADRLAAGYNEQFF. As DNA, the CDR3 is TGTGCCAGCAGCCATGCAGATAGACTAGCGGCCGGGTACAATGAGCAGTTCTTC.

The chain links TRBV29-1 to TRBJ2-2; 13 bases agree with TRBD2. This CDR3 comprises 15 residues. Trimming at V came to 5 bases and at J to 4 bases, leaving 4 bases not matched to a gene. Germline V gives CDR1 SQVTM, CDR2 ANQGSEA. The CDR3, as DNA: TGCAGCGTTTGGACTAGCGGGAGTTTCACCGGGGAGCTGTTTTTT. Translated: CSVWTSGSFTGELFF.

The chain carries TRBV20-1 and TRBJ2-1, with unresolved D. Germline lookup yields CDR1 DFQATT and CDR2 SNEGSKA (reference sequence). The V and J ends lost 3 bases and 5 bases respectively, with 5 bases between them. The CDR3 sequence is 11 residues long. DNA of the CDR3: TGCAGTGCTAGTCAACACAATGAGCAGTTCTTC. As protein: CSASQHNEQFF.

This clonotype was observed a single time. V and J are TRBV28 and TRBJ2-7; 9 nucleotides agree with TRBD1. This CDR3 has 15 residues. Looked up from germline, CDR1 is MDHEN and CDR2 is SYDVKM. With 6 bases clipped from V and 2 bases from J, the junction kept 8 bases outside the gene matches. The CDR3 sequence is CASRESGTGTYEQYF. The DNA for the CDR3 is TGTGCCAGCAGAGAATCCGGGACAGGGACCTACGAGCAGTACTTC.

The V call is TRBV7-2, the J call TRBJ2-4; no reliable D call. This CDR3 region has 13 residues. CDR1 SGHTA and CDR2 FQGNSA come from the germline V gene. Trimming stripped 1 base from V and 15 bases from J, with 16 bases between. DNA for the CDR3: TGTGCCAGCAGCTTAGTGGGCAGGTCTTTCTCGTACTTC. The encoded protein is CASSLVGRSFSYF.

A few counts support this clonotype. The V and J genes are TRBV7-2 and TRBJ2-7; D may be TRBD1 or TRBD2 (5 bases each). Germline V CDR1 and CDR2: SGHTA, FQGNSA. The V gene lost 5 bases and the J gene lost 2 bases, with 13 bases spanning the gap. CDR3 size: 14 residues. CDR3 in amino acids: CASSRTGATYEQYF. Written as DNA, the CDR3 is TGTGCCAGCAGCCGCACCGGGGCCACCTACGAGCAGTACTTC.

The CDR3 spells CASSVHPGQVTEAFF. CDR3 bases: TGTGCCAGCAGCGTCCACCCCGGACAGGTCACTGAAGCTTTCTTT. This chain uses TRBV9 with TRBJ1-1; 7 bases are a match to TRBD1. There are 15 residues in the CDR3. Germline V gene sequence: CDR1 SGDLS, CDR2 YYNGEE. The V segment lost 2 bases and the J segment 4 bases; nucleotides outside the gene matches: 8.

This clonotype was seen repeatedly, ten times or more. This chain connects TRBV5-1 to TRBJ2-2; TRBD1 might be the D (6 bases). V was clipped by 4 bases and J by 5 bases, with 12 bases between them. Germline V gene lookup returns CDR1 SGHRS and CDR2 YFSETQ. The CDR3 length is 14 residues. The CDR3 DNA follows: TGCGCCAGCAGCCTTACCCAGGGGACCGGGGAGCTGTTTTTT. Its translation is CASSLTQGTGELFF.

The V call is TRBV6-2 or TRBV6-3, the J call TRBJ1-3; no definite D call. Trimming shortened V by 6 bases and J by 0 bases, and 15 bases separated the two germline ends. This CDR3 is 16 amino acids long. CDR1 MNHEY and CDR2 SVGEGT come from the germline V gene. CDR3 nucleotide sequence: TGTGCCAGCAGATCGATGACACCGAGCTCTGGAAACACCATATATTTT. Translated: CASRSMTPSSGNTIYF.

The chain combines TRBV6-5 with TRBJ1-4; the D gene is possibly TRBD1 (5 bases). The CDR3 loop spans 15 amino acids. From germline, CDR1 is MNHEY and CDR2 SVGAGI. V gave up 2 bases and J gave up 4 bases, with 11 bases separating them. CDR3 loop: CASSYTDTYNEKLFF. The CDR3 DNA sequence: TGTGCCAGCAGTTACACGGACACGTATAATGAAAAACTGTTTTTT.

This clonotype was seen repeatedly, ten times or more. This sequence joins TRBV19 and TRBJ1-2, with 7 bases aligning to TRBD1. With V trimmed by 3 bases and J by 8 bases, 9 bases remained unmatched. The CDR3 loop spans 14 amino acids. Per the germline V gene, CDR1 is LNHDA and CDR2 is SQIVND (reference sequence). The CDR3 region is CASSIPTGRKGYTF. The CDR3 DNA follows: TGTGCCAGTAGTATCCCGACAGGGCGGAAGGGCTACACCTTC.

This clonotype was seen repeatedly, ten times or more. The V call is TRBV5-1, the J call TRBJ1-1; TRBD1 agrees at 9 bases. CDR1 is SGHRS, CDR2 YFSETQ, per germline. V gave up 1 base and J gave up 4 bases; unmatched junction bases: 11. This CDR3 comprises 17 residues. For the CDR3, the DNA is TGCGCCAGCAGCTTGCCCCCGGACAGGGGATGGGGCACTGAAGCTTTCTTT. Translation gives CASSLPPDRGWGTEAFF.